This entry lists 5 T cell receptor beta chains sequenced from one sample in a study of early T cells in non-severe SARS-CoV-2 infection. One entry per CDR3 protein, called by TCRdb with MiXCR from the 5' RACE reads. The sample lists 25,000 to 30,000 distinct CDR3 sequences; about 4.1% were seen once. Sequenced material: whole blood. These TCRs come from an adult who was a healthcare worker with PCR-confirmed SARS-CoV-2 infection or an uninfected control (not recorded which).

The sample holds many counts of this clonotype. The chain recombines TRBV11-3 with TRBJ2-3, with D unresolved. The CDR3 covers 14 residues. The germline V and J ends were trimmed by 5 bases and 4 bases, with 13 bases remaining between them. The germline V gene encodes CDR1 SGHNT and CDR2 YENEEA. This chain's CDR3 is CASSPYSDPDTQYF. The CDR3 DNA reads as TGTGCCAGCAGCCCATACTCCGATCCAGATACGCAGTATTTT. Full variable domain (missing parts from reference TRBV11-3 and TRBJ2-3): EAGVVQSPRYKIIEKKQPVAFWCNPISGHNTLYWYLQNLGQGPELLIRYENEEAVDDSQLPKDRFSAERLKGVDSTLKIQPAELGDSAVYLCASSPYSDPDTQYFGPGTRLTVL.

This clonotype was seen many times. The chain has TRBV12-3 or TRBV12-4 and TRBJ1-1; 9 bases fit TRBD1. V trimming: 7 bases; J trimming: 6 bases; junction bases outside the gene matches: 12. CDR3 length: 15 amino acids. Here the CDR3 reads CASTMGQGMGSEAFF. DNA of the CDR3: TGTGCCAGCACCATGGGACAGGGTATGGGGTCTGAAGCTTTCTTT.

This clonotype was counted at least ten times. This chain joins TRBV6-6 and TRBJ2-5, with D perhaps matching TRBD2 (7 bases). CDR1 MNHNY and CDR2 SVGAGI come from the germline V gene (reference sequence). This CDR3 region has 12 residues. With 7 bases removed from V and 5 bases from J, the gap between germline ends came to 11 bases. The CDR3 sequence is CASNGGAETQYF. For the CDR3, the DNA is TGTGCCAGCAATGGGGGGGCGGAGACCCAGTACTTC.

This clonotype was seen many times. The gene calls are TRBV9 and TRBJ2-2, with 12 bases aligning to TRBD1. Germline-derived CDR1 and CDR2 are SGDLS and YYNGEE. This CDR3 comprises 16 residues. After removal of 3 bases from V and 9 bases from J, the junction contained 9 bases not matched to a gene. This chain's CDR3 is CASSETGTGGFRELFF. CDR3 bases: TGTGCCAGCAGCGAAACCGGGACAGGGGGCTTCCGGGAGCTGTTTTTT.

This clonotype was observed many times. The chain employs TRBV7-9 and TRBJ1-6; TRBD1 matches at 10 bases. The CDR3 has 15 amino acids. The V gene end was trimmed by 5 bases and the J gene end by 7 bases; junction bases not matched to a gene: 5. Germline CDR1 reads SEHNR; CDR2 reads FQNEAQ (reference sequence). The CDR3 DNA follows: TGTGCCAGCAGCCCAGGACAGGGGGGCAATTCACCCCTCCACTTT. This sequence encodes CASSPGQGGNSPLHF.